A selection of T cell receptor beta chains follows, all from one sample in a study of T cells after yellow fever vaccination. TCRdb re-analysed the 5' RACE reads in MiXCR, keeping a single row per CDR3 protein. The table has a few hundred thousand distinct CDR3 sequences, roughly 3.9% seen once. The sequences come from PBMCs, collected 5 days after the yellow fever booster vaccination. Every receptor here comes from a young man who received the YFV17D yellow fever vaccine. Both conserved end residues are part of each CDR3. D genes are given only for firm matches. Only part of the rows carry a size: once, few, many, or a class if the clone is expanded.

d_gene	v_gene	abundance	j_gene	CDR3nt	CDR3aa
-	TRBV12-3/TRBV12-4	few	TRBJ1-2	TGTGCCAGCAGTCTTTCCCCGTACTATGGCTACACCTTC	CASSLSPYYGYTF
-	TRBV11-2	-	TRBJ1-1	TGTGCCAGCAGCTTAGACCCCCGGGGGTGGGTGAACACTGAAGCTTTCTTT	CASSLDPRGWVNTEAFF
-	TRBV6-6	-	TRBJ1-2	TGTGCCAGCAGTTACGGATCTCGGTCTGGCTACACCTTC	CASSYGSRSGYTF
-	TRBV14	-	TRBJ1-3	TGTGCCAGCAGCTCCAGGGGTTCGGGAAACACCATATATTTT	CASSSRGSGNTIYF
TRBD1	TRBV18	few	TRBJ2-5	TGTGCCAGCTCAGCGAGGGCCAGGGGGCAAGAGACCCAGTACTTC	CASSARARGQETQYF
TRBD1	TRBV5-1	-	TRBJ1-5	TGCGCCAGCAGCTCCGGACAGGGTGATCGCCAGCCCCAGCATTTT	CASSSGQGDRQPQHF
TRBD2	TRBV5-1	many	TRBJ2-1	TGCGCCAGCAGCTTGACGGGGGGGCCCGGGAATGAGCAGTTCTTC	CASSLTGGPGNEQFF
-	TRBV6-1	-	TRBJ1-5	TGTGCCAGCAGTGATTGGGGATATAGCAATCAGCCCCAGCATTTT	CASSDWGYSNQPQHF
-	TRBV7-9	-	TRBJ1-1	TGTGCCAGCAGCTTAGCAGGGCTTGAAGCTTTCTTT	CASSLAGLEAFF
TRBD1	TRBV5-6	few	TRBJ2-3	TGTGCCAGCAGCTCGACAGGGGACCCAGATACGCAGTATTTT	CASSSTGDPDTQYF
-	TRBV4-3	many	TRBJ2-3	TGCGCCAGCAGCTCAACCCGGGACTCCTGGGATACGCAGTATTTT	CASSSTRDSWDTQYF
-	TRBV12-3/TRBV12-4	many	TRBJ1-1	TGTGCCAGCAGTTGGTTGGGGGGGGTCCCCACTGAAGCTTTCTTT	CASSWLGGVPTEAFF
-	TRBV20-1	-	TRBJ2-7	TGCAGTGCTAGAGATTGGGGATCCCAGGGGGAGCAGTACTTC	CSARDWGSQGEQYF
-	TRBV5-1	many	TRBJ1-6	TGCGCCAGCAGCCTGGCCCCGGGGGACGGTTCACCCCTCCACTTT	CASSLAPGDGSPLHF
-	TRBV6-5	-	TRBJ1-1	TGTGCCAGCAGCCAGACTCGAGACACTGAAGCTTTCTTT	CASSQTRDTEAFF
-	TRBV9	-	TRBJ1-4	TGTGCCAGCAGCGTAGCTGGGGGGAAGAGAAAAGAAAAACTGTTTTTT	CASSVAGGKRKEKLFF